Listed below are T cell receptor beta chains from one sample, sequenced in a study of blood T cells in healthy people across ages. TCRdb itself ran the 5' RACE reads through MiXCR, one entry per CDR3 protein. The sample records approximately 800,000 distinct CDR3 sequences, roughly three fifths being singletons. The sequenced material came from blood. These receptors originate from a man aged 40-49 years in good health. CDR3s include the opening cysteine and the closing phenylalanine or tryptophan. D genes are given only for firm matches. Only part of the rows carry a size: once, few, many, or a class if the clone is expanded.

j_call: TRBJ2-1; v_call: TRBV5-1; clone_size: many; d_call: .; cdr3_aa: CASTQDQGNEQFF; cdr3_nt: TGCGCCAGCACTCAAGACCAAGGGAATGAGCAGTTCTTC
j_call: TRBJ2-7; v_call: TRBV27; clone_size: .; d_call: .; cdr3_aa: CASSLLTGSLAYEQYF; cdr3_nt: TGTGCCAGCAGTTTATTAACAGGCTCTCTCGCCTACGAGCAGTACTTC
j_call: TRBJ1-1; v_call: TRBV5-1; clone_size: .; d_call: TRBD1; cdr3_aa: CASSLYWTGAVNTEAFF; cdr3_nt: TGCGCCAGCAGCCTATATTGGACAGGCGCTGTGAACACTGAAGCTTTCTTT
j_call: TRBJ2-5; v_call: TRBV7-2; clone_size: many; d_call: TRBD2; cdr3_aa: CASSLGGRRETQYF; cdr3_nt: TGTGCCAGCAGCTTAGGCGGGAGGCGGGAGACCCAGTACTTC
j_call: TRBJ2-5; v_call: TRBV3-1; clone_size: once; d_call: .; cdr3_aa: CASSHGQGYRETQYF; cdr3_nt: TGTGCCAGCAGCCATGGGCAGGGATATAGAGAGACCCAGTACTTC
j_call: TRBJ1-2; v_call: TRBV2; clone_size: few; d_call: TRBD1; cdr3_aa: CASSEDRRSYGYTF; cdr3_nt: TGTGCCAGCAGTGAGGACAGGCGATCGTATGGCTACACCTTC
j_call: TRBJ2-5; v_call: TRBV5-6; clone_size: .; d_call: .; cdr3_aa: CVSSPQGNNEQYF; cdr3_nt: TGTGTCAGCAGTCCACAGGGTAACAATGAGCAGTACTTC
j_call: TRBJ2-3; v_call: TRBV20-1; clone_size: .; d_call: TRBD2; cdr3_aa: CSAVLGLAGGADTQYF; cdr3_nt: TGCAGTGCTGTATTGGGACTAGCGGGAGGTGCAGATACGCAGTATTTT
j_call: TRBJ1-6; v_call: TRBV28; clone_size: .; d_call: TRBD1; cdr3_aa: CASSEAQGWNSPLHF; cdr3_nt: TGTGCCAGCAGTGAGGCACAGGGGTGGAATTCACCCCTCCACTTT
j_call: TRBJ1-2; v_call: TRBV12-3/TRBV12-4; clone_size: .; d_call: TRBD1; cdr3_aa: CASSGDRERCGYTF; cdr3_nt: TGTGCCAGCAGCGGTGACAGGGAGCGGTGTGGCTACACCTTC
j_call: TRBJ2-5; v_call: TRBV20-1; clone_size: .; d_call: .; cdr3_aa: CSANMGNAQETQYF; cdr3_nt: TGCAGTGCTAACATGGGGAATGCTCAAGAGACCCAGTACTTC